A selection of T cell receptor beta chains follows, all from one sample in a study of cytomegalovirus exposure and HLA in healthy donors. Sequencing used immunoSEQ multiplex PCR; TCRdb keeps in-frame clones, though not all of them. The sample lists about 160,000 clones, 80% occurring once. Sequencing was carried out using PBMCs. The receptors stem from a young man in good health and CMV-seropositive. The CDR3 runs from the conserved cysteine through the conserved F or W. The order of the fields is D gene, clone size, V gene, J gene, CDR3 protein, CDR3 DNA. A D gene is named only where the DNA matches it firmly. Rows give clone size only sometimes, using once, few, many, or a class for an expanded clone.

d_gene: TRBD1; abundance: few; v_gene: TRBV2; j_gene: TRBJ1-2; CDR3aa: CASSFPWTGVDGYTF; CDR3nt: TGTGCCAGCAGTTTCCCTTGGACAGGGGTTGATGGCTACACCTTC
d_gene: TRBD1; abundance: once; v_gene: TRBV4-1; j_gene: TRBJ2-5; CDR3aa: CASRLVLTGGTETQYF; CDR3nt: TGCGCCAGCAGACTCGTGCTGACAGGGGGCACAGAGACCCAGTACTTC
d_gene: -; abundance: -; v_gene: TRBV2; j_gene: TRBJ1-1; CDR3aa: CASSEEGVIAEAFF; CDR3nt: TGTGCCAGCAGTGAAGAGGGGGTCATCGCTGAAGCTTTCTTT
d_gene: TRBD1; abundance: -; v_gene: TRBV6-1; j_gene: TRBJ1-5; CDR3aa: CASSGGQGGQPQHF; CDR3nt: TGTGCCAGCAGTGGGGGACAGGGGGGGCAGCCCCAGCATTTT
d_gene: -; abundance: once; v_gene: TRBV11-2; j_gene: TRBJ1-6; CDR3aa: CASSLDYRSSYNSPLHF; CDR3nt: TGTGCCAGCAGCTTAGATTACCGTAGCTCCTATAATTCACCCCTCCACTTT
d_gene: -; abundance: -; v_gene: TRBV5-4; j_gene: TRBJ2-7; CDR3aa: CASSLGQANSYEQYF; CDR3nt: TGTGCCAGCAGCTTGGGACAGGCGAACTCCTACGAGCAGTACTTC
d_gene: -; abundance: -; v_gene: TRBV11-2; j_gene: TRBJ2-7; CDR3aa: CASSYSGVEQYF; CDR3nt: TGTGCCAGCAGCTACTCAGGGGTCGAGCAGTACTTC
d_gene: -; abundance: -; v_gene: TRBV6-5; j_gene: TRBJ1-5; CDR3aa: CASSPSRSNQPQHF; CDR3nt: TGTGCCAGCAGCCCCTCACGGAGCAATCAGCCCCAGCATTTT
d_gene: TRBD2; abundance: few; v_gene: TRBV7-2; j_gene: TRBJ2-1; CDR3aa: CASSLTSGGAYEQFF; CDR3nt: TGTGCCAGCAGCCTGACTAGCGGGGGGGCGTATGAGCAGTTCTTC
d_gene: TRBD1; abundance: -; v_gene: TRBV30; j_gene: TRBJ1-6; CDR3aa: CAWSVRRDRVNSPLHF; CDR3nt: TGTGCCTGGAGTGTACGCAGGGACAGGGTTAATTCACCCCTCCACTTT
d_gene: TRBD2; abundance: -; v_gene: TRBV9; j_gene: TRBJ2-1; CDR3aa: CASSVGSGSSYNEQFF; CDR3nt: TGTGCCAGCAGCGTGGGTAGCGGGAGCTCCTACAATGAGCAGTTCTTC
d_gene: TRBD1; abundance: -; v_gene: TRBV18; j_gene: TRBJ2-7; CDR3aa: CASSPGQGLGEQYF; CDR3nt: TGTGCCAGCTCACCGGGACAGGGGTTAGGCGAGCAGTACTTC
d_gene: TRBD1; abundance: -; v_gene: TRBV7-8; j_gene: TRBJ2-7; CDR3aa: CASIISPGTETYEQYF; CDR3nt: TGTGCCAGCATCATTTCTCCCGGGACAGAGACCTACGAGCAGTACTTC
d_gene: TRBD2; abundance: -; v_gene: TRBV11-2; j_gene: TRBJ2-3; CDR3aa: CASSLNSPGGTQGSTQYF; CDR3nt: TGTGCCAGCAGCTTAAATTCCCCGGGAGGGACTCAGGGGAGTACGCAGTATTTT
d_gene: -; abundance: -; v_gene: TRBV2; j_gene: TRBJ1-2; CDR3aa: CASSTELANYGYTF; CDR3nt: TGTGCCAGCAGTACAGAGTTAGCTAACTATGGCTACACCTTC
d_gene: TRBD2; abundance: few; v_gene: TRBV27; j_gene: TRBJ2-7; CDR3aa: CASRPQLAGGREQYF; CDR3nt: TGTGCCAGCAGACCACAACTAGCGGGGGGAAGGGAGCAGTACTTC
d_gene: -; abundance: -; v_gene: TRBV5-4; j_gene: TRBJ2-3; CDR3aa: CASRLAYSTDTQYF; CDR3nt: TGTGCCAGCAGGCTAGCGTATAGCACAGATACGCAGTATTTT
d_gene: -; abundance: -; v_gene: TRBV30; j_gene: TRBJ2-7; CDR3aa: CAWSVGPGSTYEQYF; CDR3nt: TGTGCCTGGAGTGTAGGGCCAGGGTCCACCTACGAGCAGTACTTC
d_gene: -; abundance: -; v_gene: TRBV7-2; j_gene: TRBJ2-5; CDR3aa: CASSLVATPEQYF; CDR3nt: TGTGCCAGCAGCTTAGTAGCGACTCCGGAGCAGTACTTC
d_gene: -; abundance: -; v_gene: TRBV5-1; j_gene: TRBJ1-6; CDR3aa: CASSFVGHNNSPLHF; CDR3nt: TGCGCCAGCAGCTTTGTAGGACACAATAATTCACCCCTCCACTTT
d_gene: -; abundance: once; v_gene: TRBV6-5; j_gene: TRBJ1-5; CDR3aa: CASRIRGESNQPQHF; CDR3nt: TGTGCCAGCAGAATCAGGGGAGAGAGCAATCAGCCCCAGCATTTT
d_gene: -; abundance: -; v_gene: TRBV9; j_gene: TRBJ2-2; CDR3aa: CASSVIGSTGELFF; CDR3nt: TGTGCCAGCAGCGTAATAGGGAGCACCGGGGAGCTGTTTTTT
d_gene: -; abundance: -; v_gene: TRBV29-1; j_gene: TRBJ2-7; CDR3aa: CSVATRGFREQYF; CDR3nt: TGCAGCGTAGCGACTAGAGGGTTTCGCGAGCAGTACTTC
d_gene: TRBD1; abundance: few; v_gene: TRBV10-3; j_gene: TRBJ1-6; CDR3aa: CAIRGQGDSPLHF; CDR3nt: TGTGCCATCAGGGGACAGGGAGACTCACCCCTCCACTTT
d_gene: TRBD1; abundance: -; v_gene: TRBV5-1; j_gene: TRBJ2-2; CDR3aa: CASSLLNTGQSPTGELFF; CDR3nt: TGCGCCAGCAGCTTGCTCAATACGGGACAGAGCCCCACCGGGGAGCTGTTTTTT
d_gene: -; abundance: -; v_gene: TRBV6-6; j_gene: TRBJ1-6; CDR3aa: CASSYSPYERPLHF; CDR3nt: TGTGCCAGCAGTTACTCTCCATATGAGAGACCCCTCCACTTT
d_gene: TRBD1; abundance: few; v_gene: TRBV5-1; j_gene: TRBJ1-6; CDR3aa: CASSLESMGTGSSPLHF; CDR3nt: TGCGCCAGCAGCTTGGAATCAATGGGGACAGGGTCATCACCCCTCCACTTT
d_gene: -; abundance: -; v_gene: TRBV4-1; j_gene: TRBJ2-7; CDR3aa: CASSQDFGGIDEQYF; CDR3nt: TGCGCCAGCAGCCAAGATTTTGGGGGCATCGACGAGCAGTACTTC
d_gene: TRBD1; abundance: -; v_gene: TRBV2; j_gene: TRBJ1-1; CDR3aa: CASRRSTGANTEAFF; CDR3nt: TGTGCCAGCAGACGTTCGACAGGGGCGAACACTGAAGCTTTCTTT
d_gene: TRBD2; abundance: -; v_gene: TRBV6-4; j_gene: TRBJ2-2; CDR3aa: CASSDGTSGGELFF; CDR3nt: TGTGCCAGCAGTGACGGGACTAGCGGCGGGGAGCTGTTTTTT
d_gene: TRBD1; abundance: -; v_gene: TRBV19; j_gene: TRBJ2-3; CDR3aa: CASSIPTGSWDTQYF; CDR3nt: TGTGCCAGTAGTATACCGACAGGGTCATGGGATACGCAGTATTTT
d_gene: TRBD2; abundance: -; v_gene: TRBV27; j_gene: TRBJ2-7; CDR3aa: CASSPGTSVGEQYF; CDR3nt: TGTGCCAGCAGTCCAGGGACTAGCGTGGGCGAGCAGTACTTC
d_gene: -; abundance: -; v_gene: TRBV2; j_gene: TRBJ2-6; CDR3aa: CASLRGTGANGLTF; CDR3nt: TGTGCCAGCCTTCGAGGGACTGGGGCCAACGGCCTGACTTTC
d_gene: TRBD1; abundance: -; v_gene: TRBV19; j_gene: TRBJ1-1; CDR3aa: CASSSQTGAMNTEAFF; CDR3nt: TGTGCCAGTAGTTCCCAGACAGGGGCAATGAACACTGAAGCTTTCTTT
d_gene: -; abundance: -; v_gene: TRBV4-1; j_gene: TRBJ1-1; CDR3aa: CASSQFRVYTEAFF; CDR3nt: TGCGCCAGCAGCCAGTTCAGGGTATACACTGAAGCTTTCTTT
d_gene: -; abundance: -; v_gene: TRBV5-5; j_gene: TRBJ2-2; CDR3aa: CASSLLRQDTGELFF; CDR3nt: TGTGCCAGCAGCTTGCTCAGACAGGACACCGGGGAGCTGTTTTTT
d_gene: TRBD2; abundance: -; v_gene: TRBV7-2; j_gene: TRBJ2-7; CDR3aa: CASSYTSGSHYEQYF; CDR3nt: TGTGCCAGCAGCTATACTAGCGGGAGCCACTACGAGCAGTACTTC
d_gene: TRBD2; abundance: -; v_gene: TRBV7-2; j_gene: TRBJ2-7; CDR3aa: CASSQEPGLESYEQYF; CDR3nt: TGTGCCAGCAGCCAAGAGCCGGGACTAGAGAGTTACGAGCAGTACTTC
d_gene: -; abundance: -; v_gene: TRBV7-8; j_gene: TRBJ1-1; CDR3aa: CASSLVRGRSHTEAFF; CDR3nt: TGTGCCAGCAGCTTAGTGAGAGGGAGAAGCCACACTGAAGCTTTCTTT
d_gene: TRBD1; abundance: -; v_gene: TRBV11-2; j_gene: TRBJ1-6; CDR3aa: CASSLGTLGQGANSPLHF; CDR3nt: TGTGCCAGCAGCTTGGGTACACTCGGACAGGGGGCAAATTCACCCCTCCACTTT
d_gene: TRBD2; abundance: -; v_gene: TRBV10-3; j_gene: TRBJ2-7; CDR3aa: CAISDPTSGITYEQYF; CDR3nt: TGTGCCATCAGTGACCCGACTAGCGGGATAACTTACGAGCAGTACTTC
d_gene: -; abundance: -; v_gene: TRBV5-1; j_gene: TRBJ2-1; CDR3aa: CASSLIAGNNEQFF; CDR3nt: TGCGCCAGCAGCTTGATCGCAGGAAACAATGAGCAGTTCTTC
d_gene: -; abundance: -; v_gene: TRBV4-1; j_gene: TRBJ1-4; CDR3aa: CASSQADSQLELFF; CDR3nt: TGCGCCAGCAGCCAGGCGGACAGCCAGTTGGAACTGTTTTTT
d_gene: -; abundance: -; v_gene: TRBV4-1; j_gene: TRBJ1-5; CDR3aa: CASSQQETNQPQHF; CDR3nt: TGCGCCAGCAGCCAACAGGAAACCAATCAGCCCCAGCATTTT
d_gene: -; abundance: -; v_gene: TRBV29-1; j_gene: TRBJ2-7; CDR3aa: CSALGRTYEQYF; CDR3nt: TGCAGCGCATTGGGCAGGACCTACGAGCAGTACTTC
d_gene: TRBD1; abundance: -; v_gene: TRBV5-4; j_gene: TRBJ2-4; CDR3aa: CASTDGTATNSQYF; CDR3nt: TGTGCCAGCACCGACGGGACAGCCACAAACAGTCAGTACTTC
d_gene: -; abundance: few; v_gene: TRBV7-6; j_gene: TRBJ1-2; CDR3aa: CASSLNTGEPYGYTF; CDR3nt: TGTGCCAGCAGCCTCAATACGGGGGAACCCTATGGCTACACCTTC
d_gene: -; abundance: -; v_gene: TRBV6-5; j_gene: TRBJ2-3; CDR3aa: CASSSNGGAITDTQYF; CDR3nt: TGTGCCAGCAGTTCCAATGGGGGGGCCATAACAGATACGCAGTATTTT
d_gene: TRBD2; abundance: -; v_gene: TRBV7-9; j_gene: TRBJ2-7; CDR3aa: CASSGTSGGTSYEQYF; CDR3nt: TGTGCCAGCAGCGGGACTAGCGGGGGAACATCCTACGAGCAGTACTTC
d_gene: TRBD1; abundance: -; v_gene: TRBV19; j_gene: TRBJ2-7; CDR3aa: CASSTLGLDRKNTGSYEQYF; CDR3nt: TGTGCCAGTAGTACCCTTGGATTGGACAGGAAAAATACCGGTTCCTACGAGCAGTACTTC
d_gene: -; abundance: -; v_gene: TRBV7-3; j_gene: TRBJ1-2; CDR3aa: CASSLIWSVARDYGYTF; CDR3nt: TGTGCCAGCAGCTTAATTTGGTCCGTCGCCAGGGACTATGGCTACACCTTC
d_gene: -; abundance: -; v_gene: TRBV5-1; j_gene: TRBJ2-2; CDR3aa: CASSLPGGDTGELFF; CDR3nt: TGCGCCAGCAGCTTGCCGGGGGGCGACACCGGGGAGCTGTTTTTT
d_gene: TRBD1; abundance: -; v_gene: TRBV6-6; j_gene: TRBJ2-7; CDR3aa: CASSYSIRDRYEQYF; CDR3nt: TGTGCCAGCAGTTACTCGATAAGGGACAGGTACGAGCAGTACTTC
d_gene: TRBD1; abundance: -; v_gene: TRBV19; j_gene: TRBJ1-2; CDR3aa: CASSVQGFGYTF; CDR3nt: TGTGCCAGTAGCGTACAGGGGTTCGGCTACACCTTC
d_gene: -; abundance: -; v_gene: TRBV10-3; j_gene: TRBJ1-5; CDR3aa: CAIGEGDGNQPQHF; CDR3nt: TGTGCCATCGGAGAGGGTGACGGCAATCAGCCCCAGCATTTT
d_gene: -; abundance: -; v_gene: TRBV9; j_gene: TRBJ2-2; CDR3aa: CASSVGSPGRTGELFF; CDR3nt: TGTGCCAGCAGCGTAGGATCCCCAGGGCGCACCGGGGAGCTGTTTTTT
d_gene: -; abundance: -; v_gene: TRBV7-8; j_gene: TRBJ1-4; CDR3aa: CASSLVLGGGSATNEKLFF; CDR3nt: TGTGCCAGCAGCTTAGTCTTGGGGGGAGGATCCGCAACTAATGAAAAACTGTTTTTT